These T cell receptor beta chains were read from a single sample in a study of T cell responses to AZD1222 COVID-19 vaccine. Data came from immunoSEQ multiplex PCR; TCRdb stores just in-frame clones and leaves some out. The sample holds 110,000 or so clones, about 87% seen once. The starting material was peripheral blood, obtained 28 days after the second AZD1222 dose. The receptors here all came from an adult who received the AZD1222 COVID-19 vaccine. Each CDR3 is given with its conserved first and last residue. A D gene is named only where the DNA matches it firmly. Expanded clones are given a class, and other clones once, few, many or no size at all.

clone size	CDR3 length	D gene	V gene	J gene	CDR3 DNA	CDR3 protein
NA	14	TRBD1	TRBV19	TRBJ1-5	TGTGCCAGTAGCGGGACAGGAGGCAATCAGCCCCAGCATTTT	CASSGTGGNQPQHF
NA	11	NA	TRBV6-6	TRBJ2-7	TGTGCCAGCAGACAGGGCCACGAGCAGTACTTC	CASRQGHEQYF
NA	15	NA	TRBV9	TRBJ1-4	TGTGCCAGCAGCGTATCGGGGGGCGCTAATGAAAAACTGTTTTTT	CASSVSGGANEKLFF
NA	11	NA	TRBV11-3	TRBJ1-1	TGTGCCAGCAGCTCGACAGGTGAGGCTTTCTTT	CASSSTGEAFF
NA	14	TRBD1	TRBV3-1/TRBV3-2	TRBJ2-7	TGTGCCAGCACCTCCGGGACAGGGTACTACGAGCAGTACTTC	CASTSGTGYYEQYF
NA	17	TRBD2	TRBV4-2	TRBJ2-1	TGTGCCAGCAGCCAAGACGGCCCTGGCGGGGGTGGGAATGAGCAGTTCTTC	CASSQDGPGGGGNEQFF
NA	15	NA	TRBV11-1	TRBJ2-1	TGTGCCAGCAGCCCCAGACAGGCCTCCTACAATGAGCAGTTCTTC	CASSPRQASYNEQFF
NA	13	NA	TRBV2	TRBJ2-2	TGTGCCAGCAGGGAGACAGACACCGGGGAGCTGTTTTTT	CASRETDTGELFF
NA	13	TRBD1	TRBV12-3/TRBV12-4	TRBJ1-5	TGTGCCAGCAGTGGACAGGGCCATCAGCCCCAGCATTTT	CASSGQGHQPQHF
NA	15	NA	TRBV10-3	TRBJ2-3	TGTGCCATCAGTGAGTCCGAGGCCATCACAGATACGCAGTATTTT	CAISESEAITDTQYF
NA	15	TRBD1	TRBV9	TRBJ1-5	TGTGCCAGCAGCCCAACCGGGACAGGGAGTCAGCCCCAGCATTTT	CASSPTGTGSQPQHF
NA	16	TRBD2	TRBV15	TRBJ2-1	TGTGCCACCAGCAGAGACCTAGCGGGGGGGCGTAATGAGCAGTTCTTC	CATSRDLAGGRNEQFF
NA	13	NA	TRBV23-1	TRBJ2-5	TGCGCCAGCAGGTCAAAGGCTCGGGAGACCCAGTACTTC	CASRSKARETQYF
NA	13	NA	TRBV6-5	TRBJ1-1	TGTGCCAGCTTGACCCCAGGGGTAACTGAAGCTTTCTTT	CASLTPGVTEAFF
once	15	TRBD1	TRBV6-2/TRBV6-3	TRBJ1-4	TGTGCCAGCAGTGATCCGGGACAGGGGCAGGAAAAACTGTTTTTT	CASSDPGQGQEKLFF
NA	13	NA	TRBV5-6	TRBJ2-7	TGTGCCAGCAGCGCAGGACTGACCTACGAGCAGTACTTC	CASSAGLTYEQYF
NA	14	TRBD1	TRBV7-2	TRBJ2-7	TGTGCCAGCAGCGAAGGGACAGGGGGCCGATTAAAGTACTTC	CASSEGTGGRLKYF
NA	13	NA	TRBV7-8	TRBJ2-3	TGTGCCAGCTCCTTAAGACGCACAGATACGCAGTATTTT	CASSLRRTDTQYF
NA	14	NA	TRBV13	TRBJ2-7	TGTGCCAGCAGCCCCCGGCGGTACGCCTACGAGCAGTACTTC	CASSPRRYAYEQYF
NA	15	NA	TRBV29-1	TRBJ2-7	TGCAGCGTTGTTCCCGGTACTAGCAGCGGGTACGAGCAGTACTTC	CSVVPGTSSGYEQYF
NA	14	TRBD1	TRBV6-4	TRBJ1-2	TGTGCCAGCCCTGGGGGACAGGGGGCAAGGGGCTACACCTTC	CASPGGQGARGYTF
NA	13	NA	TRBV6-5	TRBJ1-5	TGTGCCAGCAGTTACGACTACAATCAGCCCCAGCATTTT	CASSYDYNQPQHF
NA	13	NA	TRBV6-5	TRBJ2-5	TGTGCCAGCAGCGCCGGCTATGGAGCGACCCAGTACTTC	CASSAGYGATQYF
NA	12	NA	TRBV19	TRBJ1-1	TGTGCCAGTAGTATCCGTGGGGCTGAAGCTTTCTTT	CASSIRGAEAFF